The text below deals with one T cell receptor (beta chain). This clonotype was seen many times. Its antigen is not yet known. No base quality values were provided; no much bigger clone lies one nucleotide off. The data derive from a study of low-dose radiotherapy and immunotherapy resistance in tumors (dated by TCRdb to between 2021 and 2024). For the wider study: Cohort 1 received 0.5 Gy per fraction every 2 weeks, with a prescribed total PTV dose of 6.5 Gy. Cohort 2 received 1 Gy per fraction every two weeks, with a total of 13 Gy over 26 weeks. Patients were given nivolumab as a 240 mg flat dose every two weeks and ipilimumab at 1 mg/kg every six weeks, with both drugs delivered intravenously. Every two weeks, patients got intravenous cyclophosphamide at 200 mg/m2, given one day ahead of each radiation and immunotherapy administration. Patients took aspirin 300 mg orally once daily for four cycles, starting on cycle 1 day 1. No randomization into treatment groups was done for the people taking part in the trial. Eight patients were included in the translational analysis: three from the first dose cohort and the first five from the second dose cohort.

Sequenced using an Illumina HiSeq 2500. First-strand cDNA was synthesized using Superscript III and a set of TRAV- and TRBV-specific primers, so that both TCRalpha and TCRbeta chains were covered. A roughly 19-cycle PCR with Phusion amplified the TCRs, pairing a constant-region primer with the adapter that was attached to the V primers. Amplification of the isolated mRNA was done with the MessageAmp II aRNA Amplification Kit, which involved an approximately 16-hour in vitro transcription at 37 degrees C. The Dynabeads mRNA DIRECT Purification Kit was used to isolate mRNA for TCR sequencing. Indexed Illumina adapters were added in a second Phusion PCR of about 27 cycles, after which AMPure XP beads were used to purify the products. The authors processed their data as follows. Custom Perl scripts pooled TCR sequences encoding the same protein, removed out-of-frame sequences and computed each clonotype's abundance. TCR sequences supported by only a single read were excluded from analysis. The metrics used to describe the repertoires included Shannon entropy, Gini index, clonality, richness, and the frequency of TCRs shared between repertoires. The public sequencing data were trimmed at Q25 with fastp and processed into clonotypes with MiXCR by TCRdb, which kept only in-frame beta chains. Rows with a matching CDR3 protein are joined into one entry that keeps the most common DNA and genes. What appears here as the V and J calls and clone size reflects TCRdb's work, not the paper's. This sample holds about 58,000 distinct CDR3 sequences; roughly 23% were observed only once. The ten top clones hold 6.7% of the sample.

The time point label, read with the paper, signifies: after trial treatment. The sample's treatment or condition, from its label and the paper: LDRT plus nivolumab, ipilimumab, low-dose cyclophosphamide and aspirin (RACIN trial). The donors came from RACIN, which was a single-arm phase I dose-escalation trial that paired nivolumab and ipilimumab with aspirin, low-dose cyclophosphamide and low-dose radiotherapy. Patients were eligible if they had advanced solid tumors that were TIL-negative. The sequence came from a male donor with prostate cancer. This sample comprised PBMCs, obtained after low-dose radiotherapy plus immunotherapy.

Read as DNA, the sequence is TGTGCCAGCAGCCGATTGTCCAGCGGGGGGCTATACAATGAGCAGTTCTTC. This gives the protein CASSRLSSGGLYNEQFF. This chain is built from TRBV11-3 and TRBJ2-1; TRBD2 matches 9 bases in the middle. Spanning cysteine to phenylalanine, the CDR3 consists of 17 amino acids. This entry keeps only the CDR3 DNA: 51 bases, framed from base 1. The CDR1 and CDR2 encoded by the germline V gene are SGHNT and YENEEA. Trimmed from V: 5 bases; trimmed from J: 4 bases; junction bases lacking a gene match: 12.